The 17 T cell receptor beta chains presented below share a single source sample, sequenced in a study of shared clonotypes between healthy human individuals (dated by TCRdb to about 2020). The library was built by means of the immunoSEQ multiplex PCR assay. TCRdb's version of the immuneACCESS table is confined to in-frame rearrangements and falls short of the full clone set. An unresolved V gene accounts for under half of the shortfall where checked; the remainder is of unknown origin. The sample records fewer than 800,000 clones, roughly nine tenths of which are singletons. Clones ranked in the top ten supply 24% of the sample. CD8 naive samples were obtained by positive selection for CCR7 among CD45RO-negative cells, yielding a CD45RA+CCR7+ population from which TemRA cells were excluded. The sequenced sample was naive CD8+ T cells sorted from blood. Per the publication, the cell subset or site label means: CD45RA+CCR7+. The origin of the receptors is a man younger than 40 in good health.

The chain employs TRBV6-4 and TRBJ2-3; 11 nucleotides line up with TRBD2. CDR1 and CDR2 from the germline V gene are MRHNA and SNTAGT. Trimming cost V 6 bases and J 6 bases; bases outside gene matches: 5. The CDR3 is made up of 14 amino acids. CDR3 region: CASSAGTSGDTQYF. In DNA, the CDR3 is TGTGCCAGCAGCGCCGGGACTAGCGGTGATACGCAGTATTTT.

The chain carries TRBV27 and TRBJ2-7; 10 bases align to TRBD2. Losses at the gene ends were 5 bases for V and 1 base for J; bases not matched to a gene: 5. This CDR3 is 15 amino acids long. The germline V gene encodes CDR1 MNHEY and CDR2 SMNVEV (reference sequence). CDR3 DNA sequence: TGTGCCAGCAGTCCCGGACTAGCGGAATCCTACGAGCAGTACTTC. Residues: CASSPGLAESYEQYF.

V is TRBV11-2 and J is TRBJ2-1; 9 positions match TRBD1. The CDR3 runs to 14 residues. CDR1 SGHAT and CDR2 FQNNGV come from the germline V gene. After removal of 8 bases from V and 3 bases from J, the junction contained 5 bases not matched to a gene. The DNA for the CDR3 is TGTGCCAGCCGGAGGACAGGGGTCTACAATGAGCAGTTCTTC. Amino acids: CASRRTGVYNEQFF.

The chain is built from TRBV30 and TRBJ1-5; D unresolved. In germline, CDR1 is GTSNPN, CDR2 SVGIG (reference sequence). V was cut by 0 bases and J by 6 bases, with 15 bases left in between. The CDR3 totals 15 residues. The CDR3 bases are TGTGCCTGGAGTGTAGATGGTGGTACGTCTCAGCCCCAGCATTTT. This gives the protein CAWSVDGGTSQPQHF.

This sequence joins TRBV28 and TRBJ2-2, with D unresolved. CDR3 length: 14 amino acids. Germline V gene sequence: CDR1 MDHEN, CDR2 SYDVKM. V was cut by 1 base and J by 4 bases, with 7 bases left in between. CDR3 sequence: CASSLSPTTGELFF. The CDR3, as DNA: TGTGCCAGCAGTTTATCACCAACCACCGGGGAGCTGTTTTTT.

The chain recombines TRBV10-3 with TRBJ2-7, with 9 positions matching TRBD2. The V and J ends lost 4 bases and 4 bases, in that order; junction bases with no gene match: 8. Germline V gene lookup returns CDR1 ENHRY and CDR2 SYGVKD. The CDR3 sequence is 15 residues long. The CDR3 sequence: CAISGETSGPYEQYF. CDR3 nucleotides: TGTGCCATCAGTGGAGAGACTAGCGGACCTTACGAGCAGTACTTC.

This chain joins TRBV27 and TRBJ2-1; D not resolved. In germline, CDR1 is MNHEY, CDR2 SMNVEV (reference sequence). CDR3 size: 15 residues. V gave up 5 bases and J gave up 2 bases, with 13 bases separating them. The CDR3 DNA reads as TGTGCCAGCAGTCTAAGCCTTGTAGCCTACAATGAGCAGTTCTTC. Its protein product is CASSLSLVAYNEQFF.

V is TRBV12-5 and J is TRBJ2-3; D may be TRBD2 (6 bases). The CDR3 loop spans 17 amino acids. The germline CDR1 and CDR2 sequences are LGHNT and FRNRAP. The germline V and J ends were trimmed by 6 bases and 1 base, with 20 bases remaining between them. The CDR3 here is CASGVFWTNGGTDTQYF. In DNA form, the CDR3 reads TGTGCTAGTGGGGTCTTCTGGACTAACGGTGGCACAGATACGCAGTATTTT.

The CDR3 DNA sequence: TGTGCCAGCAGTTCCCGACTACTTACCTACGAGCAGTACTTC. Protein product: CASSSRLLTYEQYF. The V call is TRBV6-5, the J call TRBJ2-7; D perhaps matches TRBD2 (5 bases). This CDR3 has 14 amino acids. V lost 4 bases, J lost 2 bases, and 12 bases lay in between. In germline, CDR1 is MNHEY, CDR2 SVGAGI.

The genes are TRBV29-1 and TRBJ1-1; the match to TRBD1 covers 7 bases. CDR3 length equals 15 residues. Looked up from germline, CDR1 is SQVTM and CDR2 is ANQGSEA. J lost 5 bases, V lost 5 bases, and 14 bases had no gene match. CDR3 region: CSVCDLTGERTEAFF. CDR3 in DNA: TGCAGCGTTTGCGACCTAACAGGGGAGAGGACTGAAGCTTTCTTT.

This chain links TRBV30 with TRBJ2-7; TRBD2 matches 9 bases. The germline gives CDR1 GTSNPN, CDR2 SVGIG (reference sequence). V shed 1 base, J shed 2 bases, and the junction held 18 bases outside the gene matches. This CDR3 has 19 residues. The CDR3 DNA reads TGTGCCTGGAGTGACTGGACTAGCGATACACCCCCTCCGGCCTACGAGCAGTACTTC. Protein product: CAWSDWTSDTPPPAYEQYF. Looking up the rest from reference TRBV30 and TRBJ2-7 gives the full variable domain: SQTIHQWPATLVQPVGSPLSLECTVEGTSNPNLYWYRQAAGRGLQLLFYSVGIGQISSEVPQNLSASRPQDRQFILSSKKLLLSDSGFYLCAWSDWTSDTPPPAYEQYFGPGTRLTVT.

The genes are TRBV28 and TRBJ2-1; 8 bases align to TRBD1. In germline, CDR1 is MDHEN, CDR2 SYDVKM. The CDR3 loop spans 15 amino acids. With 6 bases clipped from V and 3 bases from J, the junction kept 7 bases outside the gene matches. The chain's CDR3 is CASSSDRGIYNEQFF. CDR3 coding DNA: TGTGCCAGCAGCTCTGACAGGGGAATCTACAATGAGCAGTTCTTC.

The chain couples TRBV10-3 to TRBJ1-1, with TRBD1 matching 9 bases. The CDR3 loop spans 13 amino acids. Per the germline V gene, CDR1 is ENHRY and CDR2 is SYGVKD. Trimming cost V 8 bases and J 4 bases; bases outside gene matches: 5. CDR3 in amino acids: CAIRDRVITEAFF. The CDR3 coding sequence is TGTGCCATCCGGGACAGGGTTATCACTGAAGCTTTCTTT.

The V call is TRBV28, the J call TRBJ2-6; no definite D call. The germline gives CDR1 MDHEN, CDR2 SYDVKM. V shed 1 base and J shed 5 bases, with 15 bases lying between them. There are 17 residues in the CDR3. The CDR3 DNA follows: TGTGCCAGCAGTTTATCTCACAGAGCTCCCAGGGCCAACGTCCTGACTTTC. It translates to CASSLSHRAPRANVLTF.

J is TRBJ2-7 and V is TRBV28, with a tentative D call TRBD2 (6 bases). CDR1 and CDR2 (germline): MDHEN, SYDVKM. The length of the CDR3 is 15 residues. V dropped 6 bases and J dropped 0 bases, with 15 bases sitting between them. The CDR3 here is CASSYRGLSSYEQYF. The CDR3 DNA reads TGTGCCAGCAGCTACAGAGGACTATCCTCCTACGAGCAGTACTTC.

On this clone itself: Other DNA sequences from this sample encode an identical CDR3 as well. The V gene is TRBV27, the J gene TRBJ2-7; the match to TRBD2 covers 8 bases. Germline V lookup: CDR1 MNHEY, CDR2 SMNVEV (reference sequence). This CDR3 comprises 14 residues. The V gene end was trimmed by 3 bases and the J gene end by 4 bases; junction bases not matched to a gene: 5. The CDR3 DNA reads as TGTGCCAGCAGTTTCACTAGCGGTGGGTACGAGCAGTACTTC. Protein product: CASSFTSGGYEQYF.

The sample holds one count of this clone. The V call is TRBV10-2, the J call TRBJ2-7; D call uncertain. V was pared by 3 bases and J by 4 bases, with 10 bases between. CDR1 is WSHSY, CDR2 SAAADI, per germline. The CDR3 covers 13 residues. The CDR3 nucleotides read TGCGCCAGCAGTGATCGGTTACCTTACGAGCAGTACTTC. It encodes CASSDRLPYEQYF.